This TCR beta chain was identified in a study of early stage breast cancer tumors. Study as a whole: Most invasive tumors, about 80% of the 16, were ER+/PR+/HER2-.

The data were produced by immunoSEQ multiplex PCR, yet TCRdb's version contains in-frame clones alone and is incomplete. This sample has 45,000 to 60,000 clones, with about 89% found just once. Sequenced: blood. This TCR was sampled from a person between 70 and 80 years old with breast cancer.

The CDR3 loop is CAWSADRAGNTIYF. The CDR3, as DNA: TGTGCCTGGAGTGCCGACAGGGCTGGAAACACCATATATTTT. The chain carries TRBV30 and TRBJ1-3; 7 nucleotides agree with TRBD1. The length of the CDR3 is 14 residues. Germline CDR1 and CDR2: GTSNPN and SVGIG (reference sequence). V was clipped by 1 base and J by 2 bases; unmatched bases: 2.